This is a list of T cell receptor beta chains from one sample in a study of neurological immune-mediated disorders. TCRdb re-called the 5' RACE reads with MiXCR, one entry per CDR3 protein. The top ten clones hold more than 7% of a sample with some 38,000 distinct CDR3 sequences, roughly 3.1% of them seen once. Sequences were obtained from PBMCs. These receptors were collected from a woman aged 55-69 years with multiple sclerosis. Each CDR3 is given with its conserved first and last residue. The D gene is left open where the match is weak. Not every row has a clone size; where given, it reads once, few, many or a size class.

-	TRBV7-6	-	TRBJ2-3	CASSLGGGGRTDTQYF	TGTGCCAGCAGCTTAGGTGGTGGGGGACGCACAGATACGCAGTATTTT
many	TRBV5-1	TRBD1	TRBJ1-1	CASSRDSLNTEAFF	TGCGCCAGCAGCAGGGACAGCTTGAACACTGAAGCTTTCTTT
medium-sized	TRBV5-1	-	TRBJ2-5	CASSIGTQETQYF	TGCGCCAGCAGCATCGGGACACAAGAGACCCAGTACTTC
many	TRBV12-3/TRBV12-4	-	TRBJ2-5	CASSFPFETQYF	TGTGCCAGCAGTTTCCCCTTCGAGACCCAGTACTTC
many	TRBV20-1	TRBD1	TRBJ1-2	CSATGTGEDSVYTF	TGCAGTGCTACCGGGACAGGGGAAGATTCTGTCTACACCTTC
many	TRBV12-3/TRBV12-4	-	TRBJ2-5	CASSLLGTETQYF	TGTGCCAGCAGTTTATTAGGGACCGAGACCCAGTACTTC
-	TRBV5-1	TRBD1	TRBJ2-7	CASSLPGQGYEQYF	TGCGCCAGCAGCCTTCCGGGACAGGGGTACGAGCAGTACTTC
many	TRBV10-3	TRBD2	TRBJ2-7	CASDKTSGSSYEQYF	TGTGCCTCTGATAAGACTAGCGGAAGCTCCTACGAGCAGTACTTC
many	TRBV12-3/TRBV12-4	-	TRBJ2-1	CASSTRPGDEQFF	TGTGCCAGCAGCACACGGCCAGGCGATGAGCAGTTCTTC
many	TRBV20-1	-	TRBJ1-6	CSVEVWALNSPLHF	TGCAGTGTTGAAGTATGGGCGCTTAATTCACCCCTCCACTTT
many	TRBV20-1	-	TRBJ2-7	CSASTDSYEQYF	TGCAGTGCTAGCACGGATTCCTACGAGCAGTACTTC
many	TRBV9	-	TRBJ2-7	CASSKRSGQGDEQYF	TGTGCCAGCAGCAAGAGGTCCGGTCAGGGCGACGAGCAGTACTTC
many	TRBV20-1	TRBD1	TRBJ1-5	CSARGGQGAQQPQHF	TGCAGTGCTAGAGGGGGACAGGGGGCTCAGCAGCCCCAGCATTTT
many	TRBV18	-	TRBJ2-5	CASSPGIVGLETQYF	TGTGCCAGCTCACCCGGAATTGTGGGGCTGGAGACCCAGTACTTC
-	TRBV5-4	TRBD2	TRBJ2-2	CASSPGLAGGYGELFF	TGTGCCAGCAGCCCGGGACTAGCGGGGGGGTACGGGGAGCTGTTTTTT
many	TRBV20-1	TRBD1	TRBJ2-5	CSARLDRGFEETQYF	TGCAGTGCTAGACTGGACAGGGGATTTGAGGAGACCCAGTACTTC
-	TRBV27	-	TRBJ1-1	CASSPFGSITEAFF	TGTGCCAGCAGTCCGTTCGGGAGTATCACTGAAGCTTTCTTT
medium-sized	TRBV20-1	-	TRBJ1-2	CSATDRVYGYTF	TGCAGTGCTACGGACAGAGTCTATGGCTACACCTTC
many	TRBV5-1	-	TRBJ2-3	CASSLASDTQYF	TGCGCCAGCAGCTTGGCGTCAGATACGCAGTATTTT
many	TRBV15	-	TRBJ1-2	CATSRDGGLKGGYTF	TGTGCCACCAGCAGAGATGGGGGGCTCAAAGGCGGCTACACCTTC
many	TRBV5-1	-	TRBJ2-3	CASTDTGYADTQYF	TGCGCCAGCACGGATACAGGTTACGCAGATACGCAGTATTTT
many	TRBV20-1	-	TRBJ1-4	CSAGSPAEIGKLFF	TGCAGTGCCGGGAGTCCAGCAGAGATCGGAAAACTGTTTTTT
many	TRBV20-1	TRBD1	TRBJ1-5	CSARGTGERNQPQHF	TGCAGTGCTAGAGGGACAGGGGAGAGAAATCAGCCCCAGCATTTT
few	TRBV9	-	TRBJ1-1	CASSVVPGSNTEAFF	TGTGCCAGCAGCGTAGTCCCGGGGTCGAACACTGAAGCTTTCTTT
many	TRBV12-5	-	TRBJ1-3	CASGRARAIYF	TGTGCTAGTGGTCGGGCGCGGGCCATATATTTT
many	TRBV20-1	-	TRBJ1-5	CSARAPTGGSNQPQHF	TGCAGTGCTAGAGCGCCAACAGGCGGAAGCAATCAGCCCCAGCATTTT
medium-sized	TRBV5-1	TRBD1	TRBJ2-3	CASSSDARTGPGGTQYF	TGCGCCAGCAGCTCGGATGCGCGGACAGGGCCCGGAGGCACGCAGTATTTT
many	TRBV2	-	TRBJ1-2	CASRKTANYGYTF	TGTGCCAGCAGGAAGACTGCTAACTATGGCTACACCTTC
many	TRBV20-1	-	TRBJ1-6	CSASLREGQMNSPLHF	TGCAGTGCTAGCCTCCGAGAGGGGCAGATGAATTCACCCCTCCACTTT
many	TRBV20-1	-	TRBJ1-1	CSARVEGENTEAFF	TGCAGTGCTAGAGTGGAGGGGGAGAACACTGAAGCTTTCTTT
many	TRBV5-1	-	TRBJ2-3	CASSLKSGQWTDTQYF	TGCGCCAGCAGCCTAAAGTCAGGACAGTGGACAGATACGCAGTATTTT
many	TRBV5-1	-	TRBJ1-5	CASSLVQGANQPQHF	TGCGCCAGCAGCTTGGTCCAGGGAGCGAATCAGCCCCAGCATTTT
many	TRBV15	-	TRBJ1-5	CATSRDRGNQPQHF	TGTGCCACCAGCAGAGATCGGGGAAATCAGCCCCAGCATTTT
many	TRBV20-1	-	TRBJ2-7	CSARVPAGRPLEQYF	TGCAGTGCTAGAGTTCCGGCAGGGAGACCGCTCGAGCAGTACTTC
many	TRBV13	-	TRBJ2-1	CASSIGALLNEQFF	TGTGCCAGCAGCATAGGGGCTTTACTCAATGAGCAGTTCTTC
many	TRBV12-3/TRBV12-4	TRBD1	TRBJ2-7	CASSPADREQYF	TGTGCCAGCAGTCCTGCGGACAGGGAGCAGTACTTC
many	TRBV12-3/TRBV12-4	-	TRBJ1-3	CASSFLGSGNTIYF	TGTGCCAGCAGTTTCTTGGGCTCTGGAAACACCATATATTTT
many	TRBV10-3	-	TRBJ2-1	CAIGNRVSSYNEQFF	TGTGCCATCGGGAACAGGGTAAGCTCCTACAATGAGCAGTTCTTC
many	TRBV20-1	TRBD1	TRBJ1-1	CSATKGGRGTEAFF	TGCAGTGCAACTAAAGGGGGCAGGGGTACTGAAGCTTTCTTT
-	TRBV7-9	TRBD2	TRBJ2-1	CASSLKGLGHEQFF	TGTGCCAGCAGCTTAAAGGGACTAGGGCATGAGCAGTTCTTC
many	TRBV5-6	-	TRBJ1-1	CASSPPDRKYMNTEAFF	TGTGCCAGCAGCCCCCCGGACAGAAAGTACATGAACACTGAAGCTTTCTTT
-	TRBV3-1	TRBD1	TRBJ1-2	CASSPPGTAFYGYTF	TGTGCCAGCAGCCCCCCCGGGACAGCTTTTTATGGCTACACCTTC
many	TRBV12-3/TRBV12-4	TRBD1	TRBJ1-2	CASISTGARGYTF	TGTGCCAGCATCTCGACAGGGGCCAGAGGCTACACCTTC
many	TRBV3-1	-	TRBJ1-1	CASSPWGGRDTEAFF	TGTGCCAGCAGCCCCTGGGGGGGCAGGGACACTGAAGCTTTCTTT
many	TRBV7-8	-	TRBJ1-5	CASSLIWTATSNQPQHF	TGTGCCAGCAGTCTAATATGGACAGCAACTAGCAATCAGCCCCAGCATTTT